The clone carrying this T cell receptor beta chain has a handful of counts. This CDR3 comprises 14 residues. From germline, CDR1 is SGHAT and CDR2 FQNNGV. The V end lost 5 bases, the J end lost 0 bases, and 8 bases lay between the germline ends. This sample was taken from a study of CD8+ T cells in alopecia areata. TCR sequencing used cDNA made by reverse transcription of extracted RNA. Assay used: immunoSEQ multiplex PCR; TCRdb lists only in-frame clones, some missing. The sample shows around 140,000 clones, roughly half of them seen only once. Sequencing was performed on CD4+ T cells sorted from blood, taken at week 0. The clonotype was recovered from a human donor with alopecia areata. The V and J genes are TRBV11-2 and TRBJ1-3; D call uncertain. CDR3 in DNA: TGTGCCAGCAGCCAACGGATCTCTGGAAACACCATATATTTT. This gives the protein CASSQRISGNTIYF.